This T cell receptor (beta chain) was retrieved from a study of Ad26.COV2.S vaccination and SARS-CoV-2 variants. About the study: Intramuscular Ad26.COV2.S at 5x10^10 or 1x10^11 viral particles.

Treatment of the sample: around 19 received Ad26.COV2.S at low or high dose, single or two shots; roughly 5 received placebo; per-sample allocation not given. Samples analyzed were those drawn on day 63 after the first vaccine or placebo injection. TCRdb's copy holds only in-frame clones and misses some; the assay was immunoSEQ multiplex PCR. The sample lists about 350,000 clones, approximately 84% occurring once. V lost 5 bases and J lost 5, with 9 bases in between. Germline CDR1 reads SGHVS; CDR2 reads FNYEAQ. The CDR3 totals 13 residues. The sequences come from peripheral blood, collected in a trial of Ad26.COV2.S vaccine versus placebo. The chain couples TRBV7-6 to TRBJ2-2; D gene ambiguous. This clonotype was sampled from a person between 18 and 65 years old who received the Ad26.COV2.S COVID-19 vaccine or a placebo. The CDR3 is CASSPTYTGELFF. The CDR3 DNA reads as TGTGCCAGCAGCCCGACATATACCGGGGAGCTGTTTTTT.